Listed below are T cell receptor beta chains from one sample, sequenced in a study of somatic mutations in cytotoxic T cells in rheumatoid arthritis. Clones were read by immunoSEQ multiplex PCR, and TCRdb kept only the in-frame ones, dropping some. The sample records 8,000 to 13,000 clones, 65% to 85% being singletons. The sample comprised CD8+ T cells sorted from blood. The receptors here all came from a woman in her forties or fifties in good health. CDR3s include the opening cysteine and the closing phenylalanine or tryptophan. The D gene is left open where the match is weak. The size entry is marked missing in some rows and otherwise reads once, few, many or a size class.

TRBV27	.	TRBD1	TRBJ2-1	CASSSKGPGQGFYNEQFF	TGTGCCAGCAGCTCAAAAGGCCCGGGACAGGGATTCTACAATGAGCAGTTCTTC
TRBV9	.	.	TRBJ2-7	CASSPRAGDSYEQYF	TGTGCCAGCAGCCCCCGGGCAGGGGACTCCTACGAGCAGTACTTC
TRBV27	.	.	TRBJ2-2	CASSFRVTGELFF	TGTGCCAGCAGTTTCAGGGTTACCGGGGAGCTGTTTTTT
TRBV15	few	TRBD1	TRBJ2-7	CATSRLDRGSYEQYF	TGTGCCACCAGCAGACTAGACAGGGGGTCCTACGAGCAGTACTTC
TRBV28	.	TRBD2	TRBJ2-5	CASTSGGETQYF	TGTGCCAGCACTTCGGGGGGGGAGACCCAGTACTTC
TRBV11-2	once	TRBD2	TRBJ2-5	CASSSRTSGSQETQYF	TGTGCCAGCAGCTCTCGGACTAGCGGGAGCCAAGAGACCCAGTACTTC
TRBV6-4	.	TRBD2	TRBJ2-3	CASSRLAGGMVDTQYF	TGTGCCAGCAGTCGACTAGCGGGAGGGATGGTAGATACGCAGTATTTT
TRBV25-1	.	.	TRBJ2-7	CASSDYEQYF	TGTGCCAGCAGTGACTACGAGCAGTACTTC
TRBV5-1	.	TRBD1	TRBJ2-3	CASRPGQGGADTQYF	TGCGCCAGCAGACCGGGACAGGGGGGGGCAGATACGCAGTATTTT
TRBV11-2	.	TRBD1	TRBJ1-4	CASTRTGLNEKLFF	TGTGCCAGCACCCGGACAGGGCTTAATGAAAAACTGTTTTTT
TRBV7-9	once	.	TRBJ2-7	CASSLIQGNHEQYF	TGTGCCAGCAGCTTAATACAGGGAAACCACGAGCAGTACTTC
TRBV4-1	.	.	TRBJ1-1	CASSQDRVPNTEAFF	TGCGCCAGCAGCCAAGATCGGGTTCCCAACACTGAAGCTTTCTTT
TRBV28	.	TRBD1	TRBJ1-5	CASSLRGQLSNQPQHF	TGTGCCAGCAGTTTAAGGGGACAGCTCAGCAATCAGCCCCAGCATTTT
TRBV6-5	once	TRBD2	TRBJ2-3	CASSLSGGGGDTQYF	TGTGCCAGCAGCCTTAGCGGGGGGGGCGGCGATACGCAGTATTTT
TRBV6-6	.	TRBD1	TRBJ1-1	CASSFQQGENTEAFF	TGTGCCAGCAGTTTTCAACAGGGGGAGAACACTGAAGCTTTCTTT
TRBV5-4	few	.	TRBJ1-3	CASSPGRGTAGNTIYF	TGTGCCAGCAGCCCCGGACGGGGGACGGCTGGAAACACCATATATTTT
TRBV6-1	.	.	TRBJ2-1	CASSEDSYSYNEQFF	TGTGCCAGCAGTGAGGACAGTTACTCCTACAATGAGCAGTTCTTC
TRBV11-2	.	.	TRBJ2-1	CASSPYNEQFF	TGTGCCAGCAGCCCATACAATGAGCAGTTCTTC
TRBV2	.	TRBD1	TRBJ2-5	CASSRPDREDQETQYF	TGTGCCAGCAGTCGACCGGACAGGGAGGACCAAGAGACCCAGTACTTC
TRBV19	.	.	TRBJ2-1	CASSIPGVAEAYNEQFF	TGTGCCAGTAGTATCCCCGGGGTAGCGGAGGCCTACAATGAGCAGTTCTTC
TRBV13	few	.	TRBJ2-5	CASSPAGGGETQYF	TGTGCCAGCAGCCCCGCCGGCGGCGGGGAGACCCAGTACTTC
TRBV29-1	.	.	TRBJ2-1	CSVLPSENYNEQFF	TGCAGCGTTCTACCTAGCGAGAATTACAATGAGCAGTTCTTC
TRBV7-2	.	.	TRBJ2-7	CASRGRGDNEQYF	TGTGCCAGCAGGGGCAGGGGGGATAACGAGCAGTACTTC
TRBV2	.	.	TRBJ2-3	CASSEGGGGTDTQYF	TGTGCCAGCAGTGAAGGAGGGGGGGGGACAGATACGCAGTATTTT
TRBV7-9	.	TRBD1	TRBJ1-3	CASSSDRVAGNTIYF	TGTGCCAGCAGCTCCGACAGGGTAGCCGGAAACACCATATATTTT
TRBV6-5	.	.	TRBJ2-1	CASSPLDTNNEQFF	TGTGCCAGCAGCCCCTTGGACACTAACAATGAGCAGTTCTTC
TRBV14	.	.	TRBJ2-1	CASSQDPGDSYNEQFF	TGTGCCAGCAGCCAAGACCCAGGCGACTCCTACAATGAGCAGTTCTTC
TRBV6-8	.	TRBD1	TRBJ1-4	CASEPGTANEKLFF	TGTGCCAGCGAACCCGGGACAGCTAATGAAAAACTGTTTTTT
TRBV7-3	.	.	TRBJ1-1	CASSLTGGEPEAFF	TGTGCCAGCAGCTTAACGGGTGGGGAGCCTGAAGCTTTCTTT
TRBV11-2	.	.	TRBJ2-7	CASANGSAYEQYF	TGTGCCAGCGCGAACGGGAGTGCCTACGAGCAGTACTTC
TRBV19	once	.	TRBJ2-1	CATGDSYNEQFF	TGTGCCACCGGGGACTCCTACAATGAGCAGTTCTTC
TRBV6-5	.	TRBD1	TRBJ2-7	CASSLDRGLSYEQYF	TGTGCCAGCAGTCTGGACAGGGGGCTCTCCTACGAGCAGTACTTC
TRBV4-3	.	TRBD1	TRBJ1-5	CASSRDRGHSNQPQHF	TGCGCCAGCAGCCGCGACAGGGGGCATAGCAATCAGCCCCAGCATTTT
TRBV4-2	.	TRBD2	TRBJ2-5	CASSKLAGDVETQYF	TGTGCCAGCAGCAAACTAGCGGGAGATGTGGAGACCCAGTACTTC
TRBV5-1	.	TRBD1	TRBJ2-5	CASSLGQGAGETQYF	TGCGCCAGCAGCTTGGGACAGGGGGCTGGGGAGACCCAGTACTTC
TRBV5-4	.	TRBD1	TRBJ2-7	CASSFGQGFEQYF	TGTGCCAGCAGCTTTGGACAGGGGTTCGAGCAGTACTTC
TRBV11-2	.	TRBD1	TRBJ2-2	CASSLVPGGNTGELFF	TGTGCCAGCAGCTTAGTTCCAGGGGGGAACACCGGGGAGCTGTTTTTT
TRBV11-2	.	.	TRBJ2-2	CASRGGNTGELFF	TGTGCCAGCAGGGGGGGTAACACCGGGGAGCTGTTTTTT
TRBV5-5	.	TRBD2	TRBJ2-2	CASRQGLVVSGELFF	TGTGCCAGCAGACAGGGACTAGTAGTATCCGGGGAGCTGTTTTTT
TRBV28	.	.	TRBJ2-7	CASSLERGGPWDEQYF	TGTGCCAGCAGCCTGGAGAGGGGAGGCCCCTGGGACGAGCAGTACTTC
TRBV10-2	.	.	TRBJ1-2	CASSESREATGVYGYTF	TGCGCCAGCAGTGAGTCGCGGGAGGCCACTGGGGTATATGGCTACACCTTC
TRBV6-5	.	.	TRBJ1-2	CASSYIGQSEYGYTF	TGTGCCAGCAGTTACATCGGCCAAAGCGAGTATGGCTACACCTTC
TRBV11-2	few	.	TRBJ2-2	CASSLFQGERELFF	TGTGCCAGCAGCTTATTTCAGGGCGAGCGGGAGCTGTTTTTT